A selection of T cell receptor beta chains follows, all from one sample in a study of response to subunit inactivated influenza vaccine. One entry per CDR3 protein results from TCRdb running MiXCR on the RT-PCR reads. In the table there are fewer than 750,000 distinct CDR3 sequences, 13% to 15% of which are singletons. This specimen was PBMCs from blood, taken about 12 days after vaccination. The receptors here all came from a man aged 50 to 60 who received an inactivated influenza vaccine. CDR3s include the opening cysteine and the closing phenylalanine or tryptophan. A D gene is named only where the DNA matches it firmly. Where a row states a size, it is once, few, many or the class of an expanded clone; other rows omit it.

j_call clone_size d_call v_call cdr3_aa cdr3_nt
TRBJ1-5 many . TRBV7-9 CASSYVTDAYSNQPQHF TGTGCCAGCAGCTACGTGACGGACGCTTATAGCAATCAGCCCCAGCATTTT
TRBJ2-5 . TRBD2 TRBV20-1 CSAFGLAGGGETQYF TGCAGTGCTTTTGGACTAGCGGGCGGAGGGGAGACCCAGTACTTC
TRBJ1-2 few TRBD1 TRBV5-1 CASSNGQDGYTF TGCGCCAGCAGCAACGGACAGGATGGCTACACCTTC
TRBJ2-1 . . TRBV7-2 CASSAGVGGDEQFF TGTGCCAGCAGCGCAGGAGTGGGGGGCGATGAGCAGTTCTTC
TRBJ2-1 . . TRBV6-5 CASSYRGEGRYDEQFF TGTGCCAGCAGTTACAGGGGGGAGGGCCGCTACGATGAGCAGTTCTTC
TRBJ2-3 few TRBD2 TRBV12-3/TRBV12-4 CASSFGGGRADTQYF TGTGCCAGCAGTTTCGGCGGGGGGCGTGCAGATACGCAGTATTTT
TRBJ2-3 . . TRBV4-2 CASSQRLLVADTQYF TGTGCCAGCAGCCAACGGTTATTGGTCGCAGATACGCAGTATTTT
TRBJ2-2 few TRBD1 TRBV4-2 CASSQYPTGGNTGELFF TGTGCCAGCAGCCAATACCCGACAGGGGGGAACACCGGGGAGCTGTTTTTT
TRBJ2-1 . . TRBV18 CASSPLNFPEQFF TGTGCCAGCTCACCACTGAATTTTCCTGAGCAGTTCTTC
TRBJ1-2 few TRBD1 TRBV7-9 CASSLGTGTNYGYTF TGTGCCAGCAGCTTAGGGACAGGAACTAACTATGGCTACACCTTC
TRBJ1-5 . . TRBV20-1 CSARENSNQPQHF TGCAGTGCTAGGGAGAACTCCAATCAGCCCCAGCATTTT
TRBJ2-3 . TRBD2 TRBV10-3 CAISERRGVTDTQYF TGTGCCATCAGTGAGAGGCGGGGGGTAACAGATACGCAGTATTTT
TRBJ1-4 . . TRBV27 CASSSPGEAREKLFF TGTGCCAGCAGTTCCCCTGGGGAGGCACGTGAAAAACTGTTTTTT
TRBJ1-5 many . TRBV7-2 CASSLAGSQPQHF TGTGCCAGCAGCTTAGCCGGGAGTCAGCCCCAGCATTTT
TRBJ1-1 few . TRBV10-3 CAISEYVEAYTEAFF TGTGCCATCAGTGAGTATGTGGAAGCGTACACTGAAGCTTTCTTT
TRBJ2-1 . . TRBV6-4 CASSREEGSYNEQFF TGTGCCAGCAGCAGGGAGGAGGGATCCTACAATGAGCAGTTCTTC
TRBJ2-1 . . TRBV7-2 CASSSTGGEQFF TGTGCCAGCAGCAGCACGGGTGGTGAGCAGTTCTTC
TRBJ2-5 few . TRBV20-1 CSARDRGPWETQYF TGCAGTGCTAGAGATCGGGGGCCTTGGGAGACCCAGTACTTC
TRBJ1-6 few . TRBV6-1 CASSERYLVNSPLHF TGTGCCAGCAGTGAACGGTACTTGGTTAATTCACCCCTCCACTTT
TRBJ2-2 few . TRBV9 CASSTAGPGELFF TGTGCCAGCAGCACCGCCGGTCCCGGGGAGCTGTTTTTT
TRBJ2-1 few . TRBV5-1 CASSLGSNNEQFF TGCGCCAGCAGCTTGGGATCGAACAATGAGCAGTTCTTC
TRBJ1-6 few . TRBV28 CASRPTTKVSPLHF TGTGCCAGCAGGCCAACAACAAAGGTTTCACCCCTCCACTTT
TRBJ2-1 few . TRBV12-3/TRBV12-4 CASRESYEQFF TGTGCCAGCAGGGAATCGTATGAGCAGTTCTTC
TRBJ2-7 . TRBD1 TRBV4-2 CASSTGGAVIYEQYF TGTGCCAGCAGCACAGGGGGCGCGGTTATCTACGAGCAGTACTTC
TRBJ2-1 few . TRBV7-9 CASSVDLNNEQFF TGTGCCAGCAGCGTTGATCTGAACAATGAGCAGTTCTTC
TRBJ2-5 few . TRBV5-1 CASSSLGTNQETQYF TGCGCCAGCAGCTCCCTCGGGACAAACCAAGAGACCCAGTACTTC
TRBJ2-1 . TRBD2 TRBV4-3 CASSQADLAEHYNEQFF TGCGCCAGCAGCCAAGCCGACCTAGCGGAGCACTACAATGAGCAGTTCTTC